Following are 26 T cell receptor beta chains from one sample sequenced in a study of cytomegalovirus exposure and HLA in healthy donors. Use of 60 Vbeta and 13 Jbeta primers characterized the PCR. The method was immunoSEQ multiplex PCR; TCRdb's version includes in-frame clones alone and lacks a portion of them. The sample lists some 150,000 clones; approximately 78% were seen once. The sequenced sample consisted of PBMCs. Receptors were obtained from a woman aged 25 to 39 in good health and CMV-seropositive.

The chain links TRBV9 to TRBJ2-1, with TRBD2 matching 10 bases. Germline CDR1 is SGDLS and CDR2 is YYNGEE. The CDR3 covers 15 residues. J lost 7 bases, V lost 4 bases, and 8 bases had no gene match. CDR3 loop: CASSPAGGLWNEQFF. CDR3 in DNA: TGTGCCAGCAGCCCAGCGGGGGGGCTATGGAATGAGCAGTTCTTC.

The chain is built from TRBV7-6 and TRBJ1-3; D perhaps matches TRBD1 (5 bases). The germline V gene has CDR1 SGHVS and CDR2 FNYEAQ. V was pared by 5 bases and J by 4 bases, with 12 bases between. The CDR3 spans 14 residues. The chain's CDR3 is CASSRGGVGNTIYF. The DNA of the CDR3 is TGTGCCAGCAGCCGAGGAGGGGTCGGAAACACCATATATTTT.

Only a few counts were recorded for this clone. The chain employs TRBV11-3 and TRBJ2-1, with D perhaps matching TRBD2 (6 bases). The CDR3 contains 15 residues. Trimming took off 5 bases at V and 7 bases at J, with 18 bases between the two ends. CDR1 and CDR2 (germline): SGHNT, YENEEA. CDR3 protein: CASSLGDSRANEQFF. In nucleotides, the CDR3 is TGTGCCAGCAGCCTTGGGGACTCTCGGGCGAATGAGCAGTTCTTC.

This clone has just one count. The chain employs TRBV4-3 and TRBJ1-2; the D is unclear. The CDR3 contains 15 residues. Trimming pared 1 base from V and 2 bases from J, leaving 11 bases between. Germline-derived CDR1 and CDR2 are LGHNA and YSLEER. CDR3 loop: CASSQVGRENYGYTF. The CDR3 region has the DNA TGCGCCAGCAGCCAAGTTGGGCGAGAGAACTATGGCTACACCTTC.

Details on this clone: At one end, the junction sequence differs from germline, possibly due to a read error. The chain joins TRBV7-9 to TRBJ1-1, with a tentative D call TRBD1 (5 bases). The CDR3 totals 14 residues. Looked up from germline, CDR1 is SEHNR and CDR2 is FQNEAQ (reference sequence). The CDR3 here is CSSSPVPGGTEAFF. The CDR3 DNA follows: TGTTCCAGCAGCCCTGTACCGGGGGGCACTGAAGCTTTCTTT.

This clone was counted a few times. The chain recombines TRBV5-6 with TRBJ1-6, with D possibly TRBD1 on 6 matching bases. This CDR3 region has 16 residues. Germline V lookup: CDR1 SGHDT, CDR2 YYEEEE. Trimming shortened V by 0 bases and J by 3 bases, and 10 bases separated the two germline ends. This CDR3 is CASSLGQANYNSPLHF. DNA of the CDR3: TGTGCCAGCAGCTTGGGACAGGCTAACTATAATTCACCCCTCCACTTT.

This clone has just a few counts. The chain couples TRBV4-1 to TRBJ1-5; D perhaps matches TRBD1 (6 bases). Germline V lookup: CDR1 MGHRA, CDR2 YSYEKL. The CDR3 consists of 16 residues. Trimming shortened V by 0 bases and J by 2 bases, and 11 bases separated the two germline ends. CDR3 loop: CASSQDGGIGNQPQHF. The CDR3 DNA reads TGCGCCAGCAGCCAAGATGGGGGCATTGGCAATCAGCCCCAGCATTTT.

The chain carries TRBV6-5 and TRBJ1-2; TRBD1 might be the D (5 bases). The CDR3 sequence is 14 residues long. Per germline, CDR1 MNHEY and CDR2 SVGAGI. V lost 1 base to trimming and J lost 4 bases, with 10 bases between them. The CDR3 loop is CASSYFAGSYGYTF. CDR3 nucleotide sequence: TGTGCCAGCAGTTACTTCGCAGGGTCCTATGGCTACACCTTC.

The chain recombines TRBV7-9 with TRBJ2-1, with D maybe TRBD1 (6 bases). Trimming removed 5 bases at V and 4 bases at J, with 15 bases between. This CDR3 contains 15 residues. Germline CDR1 and CDR2: SEHNR and FQNEAQ (reference sequence). CDR3 coding DNA: TGTGCCAGCAGCCTAGGGGACATCGTTTACAATGAGCAGTTCTTC. It yields the protein CASSLGDIVYNEQFF.

The chain recombines TRBV6-6 with TRBJ1-2, with TRBD1 matching 7 bases. The CDR3 contains 14 residues. Germline trimming cut 2 bases from V and 2 bases from J; bases unmatched to any gene: 2. Looked up from germline, CDR1 is MNHNY and CDR2 is SVGAGI (reference sequence). The CDR3 reads CASSYVTGNYGYTF. CDR3 in DNA: TGTGCCAGCAGTTACGTGACAGGGAACTATGGCTACACCTTC.

The chain employs TRBV7-2 and TRBJ1-2; D may be TRBD1 (5 bases). The length of the CDR3 is 15 residues. With 3 bases removed from V and 1 base from J, the gap between germline ends came to 12 bases. Germline V gene data show CDR1 as SGHTA and CDR2 as FQGNSA. The chain's CDR3 is CASSFNTGGNYGYTF. Written as DNA, the CDR3 is TGTGCCAGCAGCTTTAATACGGGGGGTAACTATGGCTACACCTTC.

The chain uses TRBV5-1 and TRBJ1-6; D unclear. There are 17 residues in the CDR3. V lost 4 bases to trimming and J lost 4 bases, with 18 bases between them. CDR1 and CDR2 from the germline V gene are SGHRS and YFSETQ. CDR3 residues: CASSTGVNVNYNSPLHF. CDR3 bases: TGCGCCAGCAGCACGGGAGTGAACGTGAATTATAATTCACCCCTCCACTTT.

This clone was recorded only once. The chain uses TRBV27 and TRBJ1-2, with 9 bases fitting TRBD1. The germline V gene encodes CDR1 MNHEY and CDR2 SMNVEV (reference sequence). This CDR3 contains 17 residues. Trimming at V came to 6 bases and at J to 8 bases, leaving 19 bases not matched to a gene. CDR3: CASSPTPGTGFRRGYTF. The DNA for the CDR3 is TGTGCCAGCAGCCCTACCCCAGGGACAGGGTTCCGAAGGGGCTACACCTTC.

This clone has just a few counts. This rearrangement joins TRBV7-8 to TRBJ1-1; TRBD1 matches 12 bases. The CDR3 has 17 residues. The V gene's germline CDR1 is SGHVS and CDR2 FQNEAQ. V shed 1 base, J shed 0 bases, and the junction held 3 bases outside the gene matches. The CDR3 sequence is CASSLGGQGALNTEAFF. CDR3 DNA: TGTGCCAGCAGCTTAGGGGGACAGGGGGCTCTGAACACTGAAGCTTTCTTT.

The genes are TRBV5-4 and TRBJ1-2; 7 nucleotides match TRBD1. Looked up from germline, CDR1 is SGHNT and CDR2 is YYREEE (reference sequence). The CDR3 contains 16 residues. V lost 2 bases to trimming and J lost 1 base; unmatched junction nucleotides: 8. The CDR3 DNA is TGTGCCAGCAGCTTAATCGGACAGGTTCTTAACTATGGCTACACCTTC. It is translated as CASSLIGQVLNYGYTF.

This chain joins TRBV5-4 and TRBJ2-1, with 7 bases that match TRBD1. The CDR3 loop spans 15 amino acids. Losses at the gene ends were 4 bases for V and 3 bases for J; bases not matched to a gene: 7. Looked up from germline, CDR1 is SGHNT and CDR2 is YYREEE (reference sequence). This CDR3 reads CASSDRARVYNEQFF. The CDR3, as DNA: TGTGCCAGCAGCGACAGGGCGAGGGTCTACAATGAGCAGTTCTTC.

The chain recombines TRBV30 with TRBJ2-7; 10 positions match TRBD1. This CDR3 is built from 14 residues. Per the germline V gene, CDR1 is GTSNPN and CDR2 is SVGIG (reference sequence). With 5 bases clipped from V and 7 bases from J, the junction kept 11 bases outside the gene matches. The CDR3 region is CAWGTGAFFGEQYF. DNA for the CDR3: TGTGCCTGGGGGACAGGGGCCTTCTTTGGGGAGCAGTACTTC.

This chain connects TRBV6-5 to TRBJ1-2; a weak D match, TRBD1 (6 bases). Germline assignment: CDR1 MNHEY and CDR2 SVGAGI. This CDR3 is built from 11 residues. Trimming shortened V by 8 bases and J by 6 bases, and 10 bases separated the two germline ends. The CDR3 nucleotides are TGTGCCAGCCAACAGGGTAATGGCTACACCTTC. It is translated as CASQQGNGYTF.

The V call is TRBV5-1, the J call TRBJ2-2, with a possible D match to TRBD1 (7 bases). Trimming took 2 bases from V and 5 from J, leaving 10 bases between them. CDR1 and CDR2 (germline): SGHRS, YFSETQ. The CDR3 totals 14 residues. CDR3 coding DNA: TGCGCCAGCAGCTTCAGGGGGAGGACCGGGGAGCTGTTTTTT. This encodes CASSFRGRTGELFF.

The table lists this clone with a few counts. The rearrangement links TRBV4-2 to TRBJ2-1; D perhaps matches TRBD1 (5 bases). Per the germline V gene, CDR1 is LGHNA and CDR2 is YNFKEQ. The CDR3 length is 15 residues. V shed 1 base and J shed 5 bases, with 12 bases lying between them. CDR3: CASSQVWGFDNEQFF. CDR3 sequence (DNA): TGTGCCAGCAGCCAAGTCTGGGGCTTTGACAATGAGCAGTTCTTC.

The V and J genes are TRBV15 and TRBJ1-5; D not certain. The CDR3 runs 13 residues. Germline CDR1 and CDR2: LNHNV and YYDKDF (reference sequence). Trimming took off 0 bases at V and 7 bases at J, with 7 bases between the two ends. The DNA for the CDR3 is TGTGCCACCAGCAGAGAATCGAGGCAGCCCCAGCATTTT. This translates into CATSRESRQPQHF.

This clone has a single count. J is TRBJ1-2 and V is TRBV6-6, with TRBD1 identical over 7 bases. Germline V lookup: CDR1 MNHNY, CDR2 SVGAGI (reference sequence). This CDR3 contains 16 residues. With V trimmed by 2 bases and J by 3 bases, 9 bases remained unmatched. The CDR3 is CASSYTTTGVDYGYTF. DNA of the CDR3: TGTGCCAGCAGTTACACAACCACAGGGGTGGACTATGGCTACACCTTC.

V usage is TRBV10-3 and J usage is TRBJ1-2; a possible D gene is TRBD1 (5 bases). The germline gives CDR1 ENHRY, CDR2 SYGVKD. The length of the CDR3 is 13 residues. V lost 6 bases and J lost 4, with 12 bases in between. CDR3 DNA: TGTGCCATCAGAGACAGAGACCGCTATGGCTACACCTTC. Its protein product is CAIRDRDRYGYTF.

The gene calls are TRBV18 and TRBJ1-1, with 9 bases that match TRBD1. The CDR3 is 15 residues long. The germline V gene encodes CDR1 KGHSH and CDR2 LQKENI. Trimming removed 8 bases from V and 0 bases from J; junction bases left unmatched: 7. CDR3 sequence reads: CASGGQGNVNTEAFF. CDR3 sequence (DNA): TGTGCCAGCGGTGGACAGGGGAACGTGAACACTGAAGCTTTCTTT.

The genes are TRBV2 and TRBJ1-4; D gene unclear. The V and J ends lost 2 bases and 10 bases respectively, with 20 bases between them. This CDR3 region has 16 residues. Per germline, CDR1 SNHLY and CDR2 FYNNEI. This chain's CDR3 is CASSELGGLLWGKLFF. CDR3 nucleotide sequence: TGTGCCAGCAGTGAACTGGGCGGACTGCTGTGGGGAAAACTGTTTTTT. The variable domain in full, with the rest retrieved from reference TRBV2 and TRBJ1-4, is EPEVTQTPSHQVTQMGQEVILRCVPISNHLYFYWYRQILGQKVEFLVSFYNNEISEKSEIFDDQFSVERPDGSNFTLKIRSTKLEDSAMYFCASSELGGLLWGKLFFGSGTQLSVL.

This clone was observed once. The V gene is TRBV6-1, the J gene TRBJ2-1, with 9 bases that match TRBD2. This CDR3 has 14 amino acids. After removal of 3 bases from V and 9 bases from J, the junction contained 6 bases not matched to a gene. CDR1 and CDR2 from the germline V gene are MNHNS and SASEGT. The CDR3 DNA sequence: TGTGCCAGCAGTGATTTCAAAGCGGGGGGTGAGCAGTTCTTC. Residues: CASSDFKAGGEQFF.